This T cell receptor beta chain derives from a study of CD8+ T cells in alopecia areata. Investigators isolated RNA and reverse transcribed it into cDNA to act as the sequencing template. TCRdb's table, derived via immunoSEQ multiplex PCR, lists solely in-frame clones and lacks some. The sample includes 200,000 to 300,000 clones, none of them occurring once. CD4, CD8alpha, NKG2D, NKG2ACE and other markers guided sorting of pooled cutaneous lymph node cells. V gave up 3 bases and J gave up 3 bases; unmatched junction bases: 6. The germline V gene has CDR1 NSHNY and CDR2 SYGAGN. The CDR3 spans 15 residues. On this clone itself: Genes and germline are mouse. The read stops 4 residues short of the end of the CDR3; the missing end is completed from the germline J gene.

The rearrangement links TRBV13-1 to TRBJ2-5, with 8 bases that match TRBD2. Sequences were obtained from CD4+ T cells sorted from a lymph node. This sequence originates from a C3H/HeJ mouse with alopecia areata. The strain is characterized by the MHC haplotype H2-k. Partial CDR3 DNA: TGTGCCAGCAGTGGCGCTGGGGGGCTTCAAGAC. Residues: CASSGAGGLQD. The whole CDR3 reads CASSGAGGLQDTQYF.